What follows are 7 T cell receptor beta chains derived from one specimen sequenced in a study of pediatric ulcerative colitis. Rectal tissue came from one to two pinch biopsies taken at colonoscopy. Assay used: immunoSEQ multiplex PCR; TCRdb lists only in-frame clones, some missing. The data hold tens of thousands of clones, with over 70% observed a single time. Sequencing used gut tissue. The receptors come from a boy younger than 18 with severe ulcerative colitis.

The chain couples TRBV27 to TRBJ1-1, with D hard to call. CDR1 and CDR2 (germline): MNHEY, SMNVEV (reference sequence). The CDR3 has 13 residues. V was cut by 6 bases and J by 0 bases, with 8 bases left in between. The CDR3 spells CASSPSLNTEAFF. DNA of the CDR3: TGTGCCAGCAGCCCCTCTCTGAACACTGAAGCTTTCTTT.

The chain recombines TRBV10-3 with TRBJ2-1, with a possible D match to TRBD1 (6 bases). Germline CDR1 is ENHRY and CDR2 is SYGVKD. V was cut by 6 bases and J by 2 bases, with 17 bases left in between. The CDR3 length is 16 residues. CDR3 nucleotides: TGTGCCATCAGCCCCCAGACAGGAGAGGCCTACAATGAGCAGTTCTTC. It translates to CAISPQTGEAYNEQFF.

This rearrangement joins TRBV27 to TRBJ1-4; 7 bases fit TRBD1. V shed 2 bases and J 6 bases; nucleotides not matched to a gene: 0. Germline V gives CDR1 MNHEY, CDR2 SMNVEV (reference sequence). The CDR3 runs 13 residues. The DNA of the CDR3 is TGTGCCAGCAGTTTACAGGGGGATGAAAAACTGTTTTTT. It yields the protein CASSLQGDEKLFF.

The chain has TRBV5-1 and TRBJ1-6, with 8 bases that match TRBD1. The germline V gene encodes CDR1 SGHRS and CDR2 YFSETQ. J gave up 10 bases and V 4 bases, and 13 bases lay outside the gene matches. CDR3 size: 16 residues. This CDR3 reads CASSQEPTGVGSPLHF. The CDR3 DNA reads TGCGCCAGCAGCCAAGAACCGACAGGGGTGGGCTCACCCCTCCACTTT.

The chain is built from TRBV5-1 and TRBJ2-1; D not resolved. V lost 4 bases and J 0 bases, leaving 17 bases between the germline ends. The germline V gene encodes CDR1 SGHRS and CDR2 YFSETQ. The CDR3 totals 17 residues. CDR3 bases: TGCGCCAGCAGCCAGCTTCCGGGTTTGAACTCCTACAATGAGCAGTTCTTC. Its translation: CASSQLPGLNSYNEQFF.

The J gene is TRBJ2-5, the V gene TRBV5-4; D may correspond to TRBD1 or TRBD2 (6 bases each). V was trimmed by 6 bases and J by 2 bases, leaving 23 bases between them. Germline V lookup: CDR1 SGHNT, CDR2 YYREEE (reference sequence). The CDR3 length is 17 residues. CDR3 sequence: CASTVIVGGQGQETQYF. CDR3 DNA sequence: TGTGCCAGCACCGTAATCGTGGGGGGCCAAGGGCAAGAGACCCAGTACTTC.

The chain combines TRBV29-1 with TRBJ2-4; 7 bases line up with TRBD2. The CDR3 extends over 11 amino acids. Germline V gene lookup returns CDR1 SQVTM and CDR2 ANQGSEA. The ends lost 2 bases at V and 10 bases at J; junction bases unmatched: 2. This CDR3 reads CSVENGGIQYF. The DNA for the CDR3 is TGCAGCGTTGAAAACGGGGGGATTCAGTACTTC.